This note documents a single TCR beta chain sequence. What it binds is unknown. Russia was home to the donors, healthy Caucasian individuals aged roughly 6 to 90. The sample originates from a study of blood T cells in healthy people across ages. CDR3 size: 13 residues. Germline loops: CDR1 SGHTA, CDR2 FQGTGA. V was pared by 6 bases and J by 6 bases, with 14 bases between. Regarding the study as a whole: In older individuals, TCR beta diversity per million T cells was lower, falling roughly linearly with age.

Using a J-beta primer mix together with a sample-barcoded 5' primer, a second PCR was run for roughly 7 to 12 cycles. All cDNA molecules were each tagged by a template-switch adaptor with 12 random nucleotides. Samples each returned at least 3 million CDR3-containing paired-end reads. TCRdb ran MiXCR on the 5' RACE reads and lists one entry per CDR3 protein. The table shows 800,000 to 1,000,000 distinct CDR3 sequences, with about 48% occurring only once. The origin of this receptor is a man younger than 45 in good health. The sample comprised blood. The chain employs TRBV7-3 and TRBJ1-1, with D perhaps TRBD1 (5 bases). CDR3 nucleotides: TGTGCCAGCAGACAGGCGGGAGGTTCTGAAGCTTTCTTT. Translated: CASRQAGGSEAFF.